The entry below gives a single T cell receptor beta chain sequence along with its context. This clone was recorded once. Its recognized antigen is unknown. Per-base quality was not reported, and no clone a single base away is much larger than it. Library creation used the immunoSEQ multiplex PCR assay. The original pipeline was this. Repertoires were summarized by richness and clonality, and significantly expanded and contracted clones were identified between pre- and post-therapy samples. TCRdb took over this immuneACCESS table, retaining in-frame rearrangements with V and J assigned. Such tables are incomplete; in checked studies, under half of the missing clones stem from an unresolved V gene, and the remainder is unexplained. The D gene and trimming were derived from the DNA, and the V and J assignments and clone size from that table. Across this sample there are 10,000 to 15,000 clones, with under 70% seen only once. The ten largest account for around 27% of the sample.

The sample comes from a study of neoadjuvant nivolumab and ipilimumab in lung cancer (dated by TCRdb to 2020 to 2021). Regarding the study in general: Nivolumab was given at 3 mg/kg intravenously on days 1, 15 and 29, and the combination arm added ipilimumab 1 mg/kg on day 1 only. The major pathologic response (MPR) rate in the intention-to-treat population in each study arm was designated as the primary trial endpoint. The trial treated just under 45 patients with operable NSCLC: some 23 were randomized to nivolumab monotherapy and some 21 to nivolumab plus ipilimumab. TCR repertoires in pretherapy (baseline) peripheral blood were compared with TCR repertoires in tumors resected at surgery after neoadjuvant immune checkpoint blockade. Seven patients had matched pretherapy and resected tumor pairs analyzed, with four treated with nivolumab and three with nivolumab plus ipilimumab.

Here is what the overall study found, with its caveats: There was no significant correlation between TCR clonality and pathologic tumor regression, and just a single major-pathologic-response sample was available for the clonality-regression analysis. TCR sequencing was performed in a small number of samples. Pretherapy blood TCR richness correlated positively with richness in tumors resected after neoadjuvant therapy (Spearman R of about 0.82). From pretherapy to surgery, increases in tumor T-cell richness and clonality were observed in three of three dual-therapy tumors but in only two of four nivolumab-treated tumors. Compared with tumor-adjacent uninvolved lung, resected tumors had greater TCR richness and clonality, and increases showed up in more of the dual-therapy-treated tumors.

CDR1 SQVTM and CDR2 ANQGSEA were looked up in the germline V gene. At the junction V is shortened by 4 bases and J by 7 bases; bases outside the gene matches: 9. From its cysteine to its phenylalanine, the CDR3 spans 13 amino acids. The DNA shown is the 39-base CDR3, in frame from base 1. The sample's time point label, decoded: at surgical resection after neoadjuvant nivolumab +/- ipilimumab. Samples came from the phase 2 randomized NEOSTAR trial, which tested neoadjuvant nivolumab or nivolumab plus ipilimumab followed by surgery in operable NSCLC. The sequence joins TRBV29-1 to TRBJ2-7, and TRBD2 matches 8 of the central bases. The sequencing used peripheral blood, collected after neoadjuvant nivolumab, alone or with ipilimumab, at or shortly before surgery. The source is an adult with non-small cell lung cancer. The CDR3 region reads CSVGSGGPEEQYF. In nucleotide form, the sequence is TGCAGCGTTGGGTCGGGAGGGCCTGAAGAGCAGTACTTC.